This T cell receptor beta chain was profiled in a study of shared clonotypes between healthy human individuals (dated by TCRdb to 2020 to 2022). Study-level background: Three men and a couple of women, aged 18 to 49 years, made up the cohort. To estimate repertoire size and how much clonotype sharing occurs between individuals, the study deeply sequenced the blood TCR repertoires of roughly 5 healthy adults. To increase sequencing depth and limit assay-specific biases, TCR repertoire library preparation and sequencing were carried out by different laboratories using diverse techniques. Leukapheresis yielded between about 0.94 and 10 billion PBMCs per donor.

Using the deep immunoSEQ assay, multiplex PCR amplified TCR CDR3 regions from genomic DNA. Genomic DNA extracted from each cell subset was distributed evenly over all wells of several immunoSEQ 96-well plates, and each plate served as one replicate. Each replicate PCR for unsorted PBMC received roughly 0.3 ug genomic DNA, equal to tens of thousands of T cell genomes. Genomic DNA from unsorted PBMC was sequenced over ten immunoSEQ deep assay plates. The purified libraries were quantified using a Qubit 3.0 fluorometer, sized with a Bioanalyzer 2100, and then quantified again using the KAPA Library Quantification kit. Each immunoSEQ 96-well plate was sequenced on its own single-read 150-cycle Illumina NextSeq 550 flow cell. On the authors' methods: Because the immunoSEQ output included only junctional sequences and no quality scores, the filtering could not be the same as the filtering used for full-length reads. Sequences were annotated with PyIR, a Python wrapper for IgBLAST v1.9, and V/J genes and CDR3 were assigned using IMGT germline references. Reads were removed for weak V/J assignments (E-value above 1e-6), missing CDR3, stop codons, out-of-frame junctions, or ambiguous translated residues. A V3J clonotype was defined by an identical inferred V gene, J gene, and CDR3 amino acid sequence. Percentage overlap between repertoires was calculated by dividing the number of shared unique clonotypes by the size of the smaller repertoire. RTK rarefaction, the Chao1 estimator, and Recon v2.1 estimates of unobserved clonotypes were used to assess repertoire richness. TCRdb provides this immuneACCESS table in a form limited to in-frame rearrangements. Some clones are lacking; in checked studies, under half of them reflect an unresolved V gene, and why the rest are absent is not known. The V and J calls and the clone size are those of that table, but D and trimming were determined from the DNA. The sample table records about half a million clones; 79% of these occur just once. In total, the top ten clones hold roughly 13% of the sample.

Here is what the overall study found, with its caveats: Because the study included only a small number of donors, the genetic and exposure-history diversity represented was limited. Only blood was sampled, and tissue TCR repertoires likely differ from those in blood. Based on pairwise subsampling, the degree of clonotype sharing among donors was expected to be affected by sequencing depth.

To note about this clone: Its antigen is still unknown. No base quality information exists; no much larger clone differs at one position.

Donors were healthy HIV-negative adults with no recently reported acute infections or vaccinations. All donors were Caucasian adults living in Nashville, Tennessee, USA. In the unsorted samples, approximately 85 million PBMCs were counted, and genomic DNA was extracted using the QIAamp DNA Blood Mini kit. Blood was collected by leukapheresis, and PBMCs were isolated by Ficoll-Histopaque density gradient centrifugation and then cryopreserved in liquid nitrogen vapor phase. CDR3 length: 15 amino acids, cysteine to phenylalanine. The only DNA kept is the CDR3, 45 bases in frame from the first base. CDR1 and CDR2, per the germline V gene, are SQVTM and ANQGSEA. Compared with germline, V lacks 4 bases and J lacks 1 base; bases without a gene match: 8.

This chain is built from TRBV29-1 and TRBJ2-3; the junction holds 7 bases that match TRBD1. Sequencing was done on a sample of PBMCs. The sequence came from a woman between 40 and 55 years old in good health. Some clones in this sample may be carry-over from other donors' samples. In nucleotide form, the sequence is TGCAGCGTTGGGGCAGGGGGTATTGGCACAGATACGCAGTATTTT. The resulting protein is CSVGAGGIGTDTQYF.